This T cell receptor beta chain was sequenced in a study of cytomegalovirus exposure and HLA in healthy donors. Study at large: The study placed 80% to 90% of its approximately 430 genotyped donors in the Caucasian-associated ancestry cluster.

V dropped 2 bases and J dropped 3 bases, with 32 bases sitting between them. Looked up from germline, CDR1 is SGDLS and CDR2 is YYNGEE. This CDR3 is built from 21 residues. Study-wide findings and caveats: TCR beta sequences reportedly predicted most subjects' HLA-A and HLA-B alleles accurately.

Comments on this clone: Antigen: not known.

13 Jbeta primers and 60 Vbeta primers were used for the PCR. Authors' analysis steps: Later analysis identified tens of millions of unique TCR beta chains, 10 million to 12 million shared. Only in-frame clones appear in the TCRdb table, and some are missing; sequencing was by immunoSEQ multiplex PCR. V and J calls and clone size are those listed in that table; D and trimming were worked out from the DNA. The table has some 160,000 clones, approximately 80% seen once. This TCR was recovered from a woman aged 25-40 years in good health and CMV-seronegative. This chain uses TRBV9 with TRBJ1-2; D gene unclear. Sequencing was done on a sample of PBMCs. The DNA for the CDR3 is TGTGCCAGCAGCGTCCTTCATCCTTCGGTCCTACCCGAGGGCTCTGACTATGGCTACACCTTC. Amino acids: CASSVLHPSVLPEGSDYGYTF.